The 20 T cell receptor beta chains below were found in one sample sequenced in a study of T cells in Graves' hyperthyroidism and ophthalmopathy. Amplified TCR beta CDR3 regions came from RNA transcripts. When the TCR CDR3 underwent first-round RT-PCR, the HTBI primer set was used. TCRdb re-called the multiplex PCR reads with MiXCR, one entry per CDR3 protein. Of hundreds of thousands of distinct CDR3 sequences detected, roughly 20% appear once; the ten largest clones hold over 55%. Sample: blood. These receptors all come from a man between 25 and 39 years old with Graves' ophthalmopathy.

The chain carries TRBV19 and TRBJ2-1; D is unresolved. V dropped 4 bases and J dropped 8 bases, with 15 bases sitting between them. CDR3 length: 14 residues. CDR1 and CDR2 from the germline V gene are LNHDA and SQIVND (reference sequence). The CDR3 DNA follows: TGTGCCAGTAGTAGTCTTCAGGAAAGGTATGAGCAGTTCTTC. It translates to CASSSLQERYEQFF.

This clonotype was seen only a few times. The chain combines TRBV12-3 or TRBV12-4 with TRBJ2-7, with D perhaps assigned TRBD1 or TRBD2 (5 bases each). Trimming took 6 bases from V and 5 from J, leaving 20 bases between them. The CDR3 consists of 15 residues. CDR3 nucleotides: TGTGCCAGCAGCCTCGGGATTGCAGGGAGCCACGAGCAGTACTTC. This encodes CASSLGIAGSHEQYF.

This clonotype was recorded many times. The J gene is TRBJ2-5, the V gene TRBV28; weak D call: TRBD1 (5 bases). The germline gives CDR1 MDHEN, CDR2 SYDVKM. V was pared by 4 bases and J by 0 bases, with 6 bases between. The CDR3 runs to 13 residues. CDR3 in DNA: TGTGCCAGCAGTTGGGGCTACCAAGAGACCCAGTACTTC. It is translated as CASSWGYQETQYF.

This clonotype showed up many times. This sequence joins TRBV10-3 and TRBJ2-7; TRBD1 matches at 9 bases. The CDR3 runs 15 residues. Germline V gene data show CDR1 as ENHRY and CDR2 as SYGVKD. V shed 4 bases and J 3 bases; nucleotides not matched to a gene: 7. The DNA of the CDR3 is TGTGCCATCAGTGCTCCGGGACAGGGTCGCTACGAGCAGTACTTC. This gives the protein CAISAPGQGRYEQYF.

This clonotype was picked up a small number of times. The chain employs TRBV7-8 and TRBJ2-7, with D perhaps TRBD1 (5 bases). This CDR3 is built from 15 residues. Germline V gene lookup returns CDR1 SGHVS and CDR2 FQNEAQ. V lost 6 bases to trimming and J lost 0 bases, with 15 bases between them. The CDR3 here is CASSFKGDLSYEQYF. DNA of the CDR3: TGTGCCAGCAGTTTTAAAGGGGATCTCTCCTACGAGCAGTACTTC.

V usage is TRBV19 and J usage is TRBJ2-7; 7 nucleotides match TRBD2. V trimming: 0 bases; J trimming: 6 bases; junction bases outside the gene matches: 5. CDR1 and CDR2 (germline): LNHDA, SQIVND (reference sequence). The CDR3 has 14 residues. The CDR3 DNA sequence: TGTGCCAGTAGTATAGAGGGCGGGAGCGGCGAGCAGTACTTC. As protein: CASSIEGGSGEQYF.

CDR3 protein: CATQRQGNLNTEAFF. The CDR3 nucleotides read TGTGCCACCCAAAGACAGGGGAACTTGAACACTGAAGCTTTCTTT. This sequence joins TRBV5-4 and TRBJ1-1; 8 nucleotides align to TRBD1. This CDR3 has 15 residues. In germline, CDR1 is SGHNT, CDR2 YYREEE (reference sequence). Trimming removed 9 bases from V and 0 bases from J; junction bases left unmatched: 10.

This clonotype showed up many times. The chain combines TRBV2 with TRBJ2-7, with 9 nucleotides matching TRBD1. Trimming removed 4 bases from V and 2 bases from J; junction bases left unmatched: 3. There are 14 residues in the CDR3. The germline V gene encodes CDR1 SNHLY and CDR2 FYNNEI. For the CDR3, the DNA is TGTGCCAGCAGTGCGACAGGGGGAGCCTACGAGCAGTACTTC. It codes for CASSATGGAYEQYF. Complete variable domain (other parts from reference TRBV2 and TRBJ2-7): EPEVTQTPSHQVTQMGQEVILRCVPISNHLYFYWYRQILGQKVEFLVSFYNNEISEKSEIFDDQFSVERPDGSNFTLKIRSTKLEDSAMYFCASSATGGAYEQYFGPGTRLTVT.

This clonotype was observed once. The chain recombines TRBV12-3 or TRBV12-4 with TRBJ1-5, with a possible D match to TRBD1 (5 bases). The CDR3 sequence is 16 residues long. Trimming shortened V by 4 bases and J by 3 bases, and 16 bases separated the two germline ends. Here the CDR3 reads CASSWRQRGYNQPQHF. CDR3 sequence (DNA): TGTGCCAGCAGTTGGCGACAGAGGGGCTACAATCAGCCCCAGCATTTT.

This clonotype occurred a few times. The chain has TRBV10-2 and TRBJ2-3; 11 bases are a match to TRBD2. The V segment lost 0 bases and the J segment 0 bases; nucleotides outside the gene matches: 11. This CDR3 is 20 amino acids long. CDR1 is WSHSY and CDR2 is SAAADI in the germline V gene. The chain's CDR3 is CASSESNSLGLAVSTDTQYF. CDR3 nucleotides: TGCGCCAGCAGTGAGTCGAACAGCCTGGGACTAGCGGTGAGCACAGATACGCAGTATTTT.

This clonotype was detected ten times or more. The chain links TRBV2 to TRBJ1-5; TRBD1 agrees at 8 bases. The CDR3 has 15 amino acids. The V gene end was trimmed by 6 bases and the J gene end by 0 bases; junction bases not matched to a gene: 4. Germline V gene data show CDR1 as SNHLY and CDR2 as FYNNEI. The chain's CDR3 is CASSRQGFSNQPQHF. CDR3 in DNA: TGTGCCAGCAGCCGACAGGGGTTTAGCAATCAGCCCCAGCATTTT. Complete variable domain (other parts from reference TRBV2 and TRBJ1-5): EPEVTQTPSHQVTQMGQEVILRCVPISNHLYFYWYRQILGQKVEFLVSFYNNEISEKSEIFDDQFSVERPDGSNFTLKIRSTKLEDSAMYFCASSRQGFSNQPQHFGDGTRLSIL.

This chain uses TRBV5-5 with TRBJ2-3; 11 nucleotides agree with TRBD2. The CDR3 is 15 amino acids. CDR1 SGHKS and CDR2 YYEKEE come from the germline V gene (reference sequence). Trimming cost V 6 bases and J 5 bases; bases outside gene matches: 8. CDR3 coding DNA: TGTGCCAGCACCCCACTAGCGGGAGCGAGAGATACGCAGTATTTT. Its protein product is CASTPLAGARDTQYF.

This clonotype was found many times. The chain links TRBV6-6 to TRBJ2-1, with TRBD2 matching over 8 bases. The germline V gene has CDR1 MNHNY and CDR2 SVGAGI (reference sequence). J lost 0 bases, V lost 1 base, and 5 bases had no gene match. CDR3 length: 17 amino acids. Written as DNA, the CDR3 is TGTGCCAGCAGTTACTATAGCGGGGTTAGCTCCTACAATGAGCAGTTCTTC. Its protein is CASSYYSGVSSYNEQFF.

The chain joins TRBV10-3 to TRBJ2-2; D might be TRBD1 (6 bases). This CDR3 contains 14 residues. V dropped 8 bases and J dropped 3 bases, with 13 bases sitting between them. The V gene's germline CDR1 is ENHRY and CDR2 SYGVKD. DNA of the CDR3: TGTGCCATCGGGGAACAGGGAGACACCGGGGAGCTGTTTTTT. Protein sequence: CAIGEQGDTGELFF.

On this clonotype itself: A much larger clone sits a single nucleotide away, making a read error possible. V is TRBV12-3 or TRBV12-4 and J is TRBJ1-2, with 8 bases that match TRBD1. The CDR3 contains 14 residues. CDR3 coding DNA: TGTGCCGGCAGTGTACAGGGGGAGAGCTATGGCTACACCTTC. Translating it yields CAGSVQGESYGYTF.

This clonotype was observed a few times. This chain links TRBV19 with TRBJ2-5; TRBD2 matches 8 bases. The CDR3 runs to 15 residues. V shed 5 bases, J shed 5 bases, and the junction held 10 bases outside the gene matches. CDR1 LNHDA and CDR2 SQIVND come from the germline V gene (reference sequence). The CDR3 here is CASSVGGARGETQYF. DNA for the CDR3: TGTGCCAGTAGTGTCGGGGGGGCGCGGGGGGAGACCCAGTACTTC.

This chain links TRBV27 with TRBJ2-1, with 9 bases matching TRBD2. The CDR3 contains 15 residues. CDR1 is MNHEY, CDR2 SMNVEV, per germline (reference sequence). Trimming took 5 bases from V and 5 from J; bases not matched to a gene: 7. The CDR3 bases are TGTGCCAGCAGTCCTGGACTAGCGCGAAACAATGAGCAGTTCTTC. Translating gives CASSPGLARNNEQFF.

This clonotype was observed at least ten times. The rearrangement joins TRBV18 to TRBJ1-1, with D unresolved. This CDR3 is built from 13 residues. The V end was cut by 5 bases, the J end by 5 bases, with 12 bases between. Germline lookup yields CDR1 KGHSH and CDR2 LQKENI. CDR3 in DNA: TGTGCCAGCTCAGAAATTCGAGGGACTGAAGCTTTCTTT. Its translation: CASSEIRGTEAFF.

This clonotype was counted at least ten times. J is TRBJ2-5 and V is TRBV6-5; possible D gene TRBD1, 5 bases. The CDR3 totals 16 residues. The V gene's germline CDR1 is MNHEY and CDR2 SVGAGI. The V end lost 5 bases, the J end lost 4 bases, and 20 bases lay between the germline ends. The CDR3 sequence is CASSLGRAWGVETQYF. CDR3 bases: TGTGCCAGCAGTCTCGGACGGGCATGGGGCGTAGAGACCCAGTACTTC.

This clonotype was counted at least ten times. The chain has TRBV6-1 and TRBJ2-5, with 7 bases lining up with TRBD1. This CDR3 has 15 amino acids. Trimming removed 1 base from V and 2 bases from J; junction bases left unmatched: 4. Germline V gene lookup returns CDR1 MNHNS and CDR2 SASEGT. CDR3 region: CASSEGAGGQETQYF. The DNA of the CDR3 is TGTGCCAGCAGTGAAGGGGCAGGGGGTCAAGAGACCCAGTACTTC.